These 15 T cell receptor beta chains came from one sample sequenced in a study of cytomegalovirus exposure and HLA in healthy donors. A multiplex PCR was run with 60 Vbeta primers and 13 Jbeta primers. Sequencing used immunoSEQ multiplex PCR; TCRdb keeps in-frame clones, though not all of them. The sample includes 140,000 to 150,000 clones, 88% of them seen just once. Material: PBMCs. The receptors here all came from a woman aged 40 to 55 in good health and CMV-seronegative.

The gene calls are TRBV6-1 and TRBJ2-7; D is possibly TRBD1 (6 bases). This CDR3 is built from 12 residues. Trimming shortened V by 8 bases and J by 1 base, and 9 bases separated the two germline ends. The germline V gene encodes CDR1 MNHNS and CDR2 SASEGT. This chain's CDR3 is CASYRVSYEQYF. DNA of the CDR3: TGTGCCAGCTACAGGGTTTCCTACGAGCAGTACTTC.

This rearrangement joins TRBV19 to TRBJ2-2, with 8 bases that match TRBD1. V shed 4 bases and J 4 bases; nucleotides not matched to a gene: 2. Per germline, CDR1 LNHDA and CDR2 SQIVND (reference sequence). The CDR3 has 14 amino acids. The CDR3 reads CASSTTGGTGELFF. The CDR3 DNA is TGTGCCAGTAGTACTACAGGGGGCACCGGGGAGCTGTTTTTT.

This sequence joins TRBV5-4 and TRBJ2-5; 8 nucleotides agree with TRBD2. The CDR3 has 15 residues. V dropped 1 base and J dropped 3; count of bases not matched to a gene: 5. Germline V CDR1 and CDR2: SGHNT, YYREEE (reference sequence). The CDR3 here is CASSLFGRGEETQYF. CDR3 nucleotides: TGTGCCAGCAGCTTGTTCGGGAGGGGCGAAGAGACCCAGTACTTC.

The J gene is TRBJ2-7, the V gene TRBV21-1; the listed D gene, TRBD2, was not tested against the DNA. TRBV21-1 is a pseudogene. The CDR3 extends over 14 amino acids. The CDR3 protein is CASSQGGLAREQYF. CDR3 nucleotides: TGTGCCAGCAGCCAAGGGGGACTAGCCCGCGAGCAGTACTTC.

The rearrangement joins TRBV6-1 to TRBJ1-5, with unresolved D. From germline, CDR1 is MNHNS and CDR2 SASEGT. The CDR3 is 16 amino acids. V was cut by 2 bases and J by 0 bases, with 11 bases left in between. The CDR3 reads CASSEFWQYSNQPQHF. DNA of the CDR3: TGTGCCAGCAGTGAATTTTGGCAGTATAGCAATCAGCCCCAGCATTTT.

This chain joins TRBV4-1 and TRBJ1-2; 7 bases match TRBD1. The CDR3 has 14 amino acids. The trim removed 4 bases at V and 6 bases at J, leaving 8 bases unmatched. From germline, CDR1 is MGHRA and CDR2 YSYEKL. CDR3 coding DNA: TGCGCCAGCAGCCGCCTGGGACAGTTTGATGGCTACACCTTC. Amino acids: CASSRLGQFDGYTF.

The chain is built from TRBV6-6 and TRBJ2-5; the D gene is possibly TRBD1 (6 bases). Germline loops: CDR1 MNHNY, CDR2 SVGAGI (reference sequence). This CDR3 comprises 13 residues. Trimming stripped 10 bases from V and 2 bases from J, with 14 bases between. CDR3 sequence: CATKETGQETQYF. The CDR3 nucleotides read TGTGCCACGAAAGAGACAGGACAAGAGACCCAGTACTTC.

The chain uses TRBV7-2 and TRBJ1-2, with D perhaps TRBD1 (6 bases). Germline V gene lookup returns CDR1 SGHTA and CDR2 FQGNSA. Trimming removed 0 bases at V and 4 bases at J, with 12 bases between. The CDR3 runs to 15 residues. In nucleotides, the CDR3 is TGTGCCAGCAGCTTAGCGGCGGGGGCGACCTATGGCTACACCTTC. Its protein product is CASSLAAGATYGYTF.

This clone came up a few times. The CDR3 here is CASSESRAGYGYTF. In DNA, the CDR3 is TGTGCCAGCAGTGAATCCAGGGCAGGCTATGGCTACACCTTC. The chain combines TRBV6-5 with TRBJ1-2; possible D gene TRBD1, 5 bases. The CDR3 covers 14 residues. CDR1 and CDR2 (germline): MNHEY, SVGAGI. V lost 5 bases and J lost 4, with 14 bases in between.

The chain employs TRBV10-3 and TRBJ2-1; D might be TRBD2 (6 bases). The length of the CDR3 is 15 residues. CDR1 is ENHRY, CDR2 SYGVKD, per germline. V lost 4 bases and J 4 bases, leaving 14 bases between the germline ends. The CDR3 protein is CAISGGDTEYNEQFF. In DNA form, the CDR3 reads TGTGCCATCAGTGGGGGGGATACAGAGTACAATGAGCAGTTCTTC.

In DNA, the CDR3 is TGTGCCAGCAGCCCATCGGGACAGAACACTGAAGCTTTCTTT. It codes for CASSPSGQNTEAFF. V is TRBV6-6 and J is TRBJ1-1; D may be TRBD1 (6 bases). Germline V gives CDR1 MNHNY, CDR2 SVGAGI (reference sequence). The CDR3 covers 14 residues. Trimming removed 6 bases at V and 1 base at J, with 12 bases between.

The chain uses TRBV7-9 and TRBJ2-3, with 12 bases fitting TRBD1. Trimming cost V 9 bases and J 7 bases; bases outside gene matches: 8. The germline V gene encodes CDR1 SEHNR and CDR2 FQNEAQ (reference sequence). The CDR3 totals 14 residues. CDR3 bases: TGTGCCAGAGCCGGGACAGGGGGCTCGAATACGCAGTATTTT. This gives the protein CARAGTGGSNTQYF.

V usage is TRBV19 and J usage is TRBJ1-1; 9 bases align to TRBD1. Germline lookup yields CDR1 LNHDA and CDR2 SQIVND (reference sequence). The V segment lost 3 bases and the J segment 3 bases; nucleotides outside the gene matches: 14. The CDR3 totals 18 residues. The CDR3 DNA follows: TGTGCCAGTAGTATTAACTGGCGGACAGGGGTCACGGACACTGAAGCTTTCTTT. Encoded protein: CASSINWRTGVTDTEAFF.

The chain joins TRBV6-1 to TRBJ2-5; 12 bases are a match to TRBD1. Germline V lookup: CDR1 MNHNS, CDR2 SASEGT. CDR3 length equals 15 residues. Losses at the gene ends were 6 bases for V and 6 bases for J; bases not matched to a gene: 8. The CDR3 bases are TGTGCCAGCAGCCCGACGGGACAGGGGGCGAAGACCCAGTACTTC. Encoded protein: CASSPTGQGAKTQYF.

The CDR3 sequence is CASWRGRYGYTF. CDR3 DNA: TGCGCCAGCTGGCGGGGAAGGTATGGCTACACCTTC. J is TRBJ1-2 and V is TRBV10-1; D not certain. Germline assignment: CDR1 WNHNN and CDR2 SYGVQD (reference sequence). Deletions cut 8 bases from V and 5 bases from J, with 12 bases between. The CDR3 runs to 12 residues.